This is a list of T cell receptor beta chains from one sample in a study of blood T cell repertoires in COVID-19. Libraries were prepared by immunoSEQ multiplex PCR; TCRdb keeps only in-frame clonotypes and omits some of them. The data hold a few hundred thousand clones, with roughly 86% observed a single time. The sequencing input was PBMCs or T cells enriched from blood (not recorded which). All receptors derive from a man aged 35 to 55 in a cohort exposed to, infected with or recovered from COVID-19 (not recorded which). The CDR3 runs from the conserved cysteine through the conserved F or W. Some rows have no size entry. The others give once, few or many, or a class for an expanded clone.

V gene,clone size,CDR3 protein
TRBV30,-,CAWSVGAGSGNTIYF
TRBV10-3,once,CATRTGRTEAFF
TRBV6-1,-,CASSERTGSLYEQYF
TRBV7-6,-,CASSRARTSGRQGEQYF
TRBV9,-,CASSELLVSNEQFF
TRBV27,-,CASSLTRQGPTGELFF
TRBV5-1,-,CASQRSSGDSYEQYF
TRBV30,-,CAWNLAGSHEQFF
TRBV10-2,-,CASERGTGDSYEQYF
TRBV28,-,CASSMTGGGTGELFF
TRBV5-1,-,CASTPRTGGQETQYF
TRBV15,-,CATSRGGTGGLRQPQHF
TRBV6-5,-,CASSYSSGTTDTQYF
TRBV4-1,-,CASRVGAHGTEAFF
TRBV10-3,-,CAISDPGANYGYTF
TRBV19,-,CASSPGTGFITNEKLFF
TRBV7-9,few,CASSEQKSSYNEQFF
TRBV28,once,CASSLFRANQPQHF
TRBV30,-,CAWNLRGRTGELFF
TRBV27,-,CASSGLAGVETQYF
TRBV3-1/TRBV3-2,-,CASSQGLAGGTDTQYF
TRBV7-3,-,CASSPGLAEIDTQYF
TRBV3-1/TRBV3-2,-,CASSPTGQGNQPQHF
TRBV19,-,CASSKAGSNSPLHF
TRBV7-7,-,CASSSATGGGTQYF
TRBV11-2,-,CASSLISAALVGEAFF
TRBV5-4,-,CASSSGTENFYGYTF
TRBV7-9,few,CASSPRPRTNTDTQYF
TRBV18,-,CASSLGLAGGRETQYF
TRBV11-2,-,CASSLEGGVPNTEAFF
TRBV7-9,-,CASTPIEGKFNEQFF
TRBV6-1,-,CASSEGGGLAKNEQFF
TRBV23-1,-,CASSQGTGGVNYGYTF
TRBV28,-,CASSQGQVGNQPQHF
TRBV29-1,-,CSVDVSGTRYNEQFF
TRBV19,-,CASSVDRDSNQPQHF
TRBV6-5,-,CASSYSGRTGNTIYF
TRBV19,once,CASSIASGHGYEQYF
TRBV15,-,CATSARGTSGRARYNEQFF
TRBV3-1/TRBV3-2,-,CASSQGGLAGGTYNEQFF